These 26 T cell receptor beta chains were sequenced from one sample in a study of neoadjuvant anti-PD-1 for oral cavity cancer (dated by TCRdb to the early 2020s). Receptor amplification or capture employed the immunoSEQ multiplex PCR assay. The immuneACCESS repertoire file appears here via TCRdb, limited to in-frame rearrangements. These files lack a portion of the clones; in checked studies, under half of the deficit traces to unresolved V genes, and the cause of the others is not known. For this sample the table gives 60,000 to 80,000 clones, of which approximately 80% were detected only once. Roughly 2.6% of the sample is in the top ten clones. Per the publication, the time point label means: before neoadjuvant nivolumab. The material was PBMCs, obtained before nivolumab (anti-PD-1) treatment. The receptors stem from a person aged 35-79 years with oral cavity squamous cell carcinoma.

The CDR3 protein is CASSLLGQESMNTEAFF. Here the CDR3 DNA reads TGTGCCAGCAGTTTGTTGGGACAGGAGTCTATGAACACTGAAGCTTTCTTT. The chain links TRBV28 to TRBJ1-1; 8 nucleotides align to TRBD1. Trimming took 3 bases from V and 0 from J; bases not matched to a gene: 9. Germline V gene sequence: CDR1 MDHEN, CDR2 SYDVKM. The CDR3 consists of 17 residues.

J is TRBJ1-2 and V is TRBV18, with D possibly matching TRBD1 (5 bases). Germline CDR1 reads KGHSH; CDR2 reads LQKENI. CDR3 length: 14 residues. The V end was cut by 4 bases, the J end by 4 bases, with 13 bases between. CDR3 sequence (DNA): TGTGCCAGCTCACTTGCACAGGAGGTCTATGGCTACACCTTC. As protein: CASSLAQEVYGYTF.

The CDR3 nucleotides read TGCGCCAGCAGCGAAGGACAGCCTTCTGGAAACACCATATATTTT. Translated: CASSEGQPSGNTIYF. V is TRBV5-1 and J is TRBJ1-3; D may be TRBD1 (6 bases). Trimming removed 4 bases from V and 1 base from J, with 12 bases in between. Germline V CDR1 and CDR2: SGHRS, YFSETQ. The length of the CDR3 is 15 residues.

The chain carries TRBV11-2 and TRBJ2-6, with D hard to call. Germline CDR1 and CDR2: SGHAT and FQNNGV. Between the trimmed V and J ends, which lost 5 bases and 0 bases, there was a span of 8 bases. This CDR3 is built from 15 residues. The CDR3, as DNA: TGTGCCAGCAGCATTTTGATCTCTGGGGCCAACGTCCTGACTTTC. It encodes CASSILISGANVLTF. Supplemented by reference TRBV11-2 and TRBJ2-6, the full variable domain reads EAGVAQSPRYKIIEKRQSVAFWCNPISGHATLYWYQQILGQGPKLLIQFQNNGVVDDSQLPKDRFSAERLKGVDSTLKIQPAKLEDSAVYLCASSILISGANVLTFGAGSRLTVL.

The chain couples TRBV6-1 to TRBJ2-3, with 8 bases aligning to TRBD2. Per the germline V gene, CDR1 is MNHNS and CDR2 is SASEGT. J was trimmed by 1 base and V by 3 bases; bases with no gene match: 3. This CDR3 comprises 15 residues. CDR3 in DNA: TGTGCCAGCAGTGACGGGGGGGCAGGCACAGATACGCAGTATTTT. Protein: CASSDGGAGTDTQYF.

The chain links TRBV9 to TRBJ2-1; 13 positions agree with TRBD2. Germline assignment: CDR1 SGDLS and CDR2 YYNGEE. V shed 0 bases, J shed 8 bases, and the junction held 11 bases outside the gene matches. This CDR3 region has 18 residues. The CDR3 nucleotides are TGTGCCAGCAGCGTAGGTCAACTAGCGGGAGGGCCAGGGGATGAGCAGTTCTTC. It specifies CASSVGQLAGGPGDEQFF. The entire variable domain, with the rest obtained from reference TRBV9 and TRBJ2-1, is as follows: DSGVTQTPKHLITATGQRVTLRCSPRSGDLSVYWYQQSLDQGLQFLIQYYNGEERAKGNILERFSAQQFPDLHSELNLSSLELGDSALYFCASSVGQLAGGPGDEQFFGPGTRLTVL.

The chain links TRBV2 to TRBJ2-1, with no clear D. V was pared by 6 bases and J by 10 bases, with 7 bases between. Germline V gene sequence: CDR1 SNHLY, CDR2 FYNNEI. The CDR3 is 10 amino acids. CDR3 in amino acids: CASRAGEQFF. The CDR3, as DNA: TGTGCCAGCAGGGCTGGAGAGCAGTTCTTC.

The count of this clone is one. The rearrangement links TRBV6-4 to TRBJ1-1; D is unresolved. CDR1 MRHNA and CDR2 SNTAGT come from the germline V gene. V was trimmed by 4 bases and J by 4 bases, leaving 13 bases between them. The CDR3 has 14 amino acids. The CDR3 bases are TGTGCCAGCAGTGGAGAGGGAGGAACCACTGAAGCTTTCTTT. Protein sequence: CASSGEGGTTEAFF.

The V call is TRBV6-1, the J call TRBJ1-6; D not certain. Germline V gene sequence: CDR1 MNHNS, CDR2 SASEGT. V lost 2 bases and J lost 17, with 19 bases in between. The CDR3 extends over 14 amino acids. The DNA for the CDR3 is TGTGCCAGCAGTGAAACGGCCCCTACAGCGGGGATCCACTTT. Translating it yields CASSETAPTAGIHF.

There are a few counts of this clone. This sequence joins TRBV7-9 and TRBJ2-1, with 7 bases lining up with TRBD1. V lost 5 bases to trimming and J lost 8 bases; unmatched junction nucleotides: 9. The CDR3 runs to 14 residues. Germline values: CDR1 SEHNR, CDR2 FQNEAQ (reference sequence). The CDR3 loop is CASSRGIGGDEQFF. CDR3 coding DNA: TGTGCCAGCAGCCGAGGGATAGGGGGCGATGAGCAGTTCTTC.

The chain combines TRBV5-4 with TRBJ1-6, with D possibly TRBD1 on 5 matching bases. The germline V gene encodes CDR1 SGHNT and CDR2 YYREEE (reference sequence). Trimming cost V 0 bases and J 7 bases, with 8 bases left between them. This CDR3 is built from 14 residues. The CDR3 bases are TGTGCCAGCAGCTTGGGAGGGGCAAATTCACCCCTCCACTTT. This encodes CASSLGGANSPLHF.

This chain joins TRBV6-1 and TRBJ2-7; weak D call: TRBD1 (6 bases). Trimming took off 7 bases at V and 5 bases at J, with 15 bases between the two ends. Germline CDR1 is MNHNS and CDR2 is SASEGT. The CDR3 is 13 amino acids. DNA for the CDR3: TGTGCCAGCAAAATTGACAGGCCAAACGAGCAGTACTTC. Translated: CASKIDRPNEQYF.

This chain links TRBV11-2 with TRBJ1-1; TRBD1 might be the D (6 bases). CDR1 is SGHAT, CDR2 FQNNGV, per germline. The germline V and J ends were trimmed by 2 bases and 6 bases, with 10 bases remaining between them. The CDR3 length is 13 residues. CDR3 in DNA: TGTGCCAGCAGCTTACAGGGGTTGGCTGAAGCTTTCTTT. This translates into CASSLQGLAEAFF.

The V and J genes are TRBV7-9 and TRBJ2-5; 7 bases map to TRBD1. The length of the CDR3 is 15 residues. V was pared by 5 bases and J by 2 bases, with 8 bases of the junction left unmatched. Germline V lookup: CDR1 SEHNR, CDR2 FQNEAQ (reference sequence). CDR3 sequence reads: CASSPDRTLQETQYF. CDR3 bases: TGTGCCAGCAGCCCGGACAGGACCTTACAAGAGACCCAGTACTTC.

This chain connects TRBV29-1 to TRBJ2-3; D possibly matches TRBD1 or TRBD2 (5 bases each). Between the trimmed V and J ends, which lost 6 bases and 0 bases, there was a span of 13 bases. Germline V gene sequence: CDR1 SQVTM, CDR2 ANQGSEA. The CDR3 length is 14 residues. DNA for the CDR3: TGCAGCGTGGGGAACAGGACTAGCACAGATACGCAGTATTTT. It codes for CSVGNRTSTDTQYF.

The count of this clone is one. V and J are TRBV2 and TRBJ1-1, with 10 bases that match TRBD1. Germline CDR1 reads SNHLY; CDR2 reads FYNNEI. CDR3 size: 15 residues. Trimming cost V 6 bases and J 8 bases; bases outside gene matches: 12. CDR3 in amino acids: CASSRQGATGGEAFF. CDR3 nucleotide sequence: TGTGCCAGCAGCCGACAGGGGGCTACCGGAGGGGAAGCTTTCTTT.

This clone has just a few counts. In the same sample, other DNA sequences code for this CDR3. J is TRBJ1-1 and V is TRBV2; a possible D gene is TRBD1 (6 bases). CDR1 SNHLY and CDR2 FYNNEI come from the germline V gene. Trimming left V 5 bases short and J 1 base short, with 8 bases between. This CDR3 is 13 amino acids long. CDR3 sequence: CASSLQGNTEAFF. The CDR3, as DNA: TGTGCCAGCAGTTTACAGGGGAACACTGAAGCTTTCTTT.

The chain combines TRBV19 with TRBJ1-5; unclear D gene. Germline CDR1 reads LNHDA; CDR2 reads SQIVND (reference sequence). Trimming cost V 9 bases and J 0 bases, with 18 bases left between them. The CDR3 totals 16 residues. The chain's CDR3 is CASLTTGSSSNQPQHF. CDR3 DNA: TGTGCCAGCCTGACAACGGGTTCCTCTAGCAATCAGCCCCAGCATTTT.

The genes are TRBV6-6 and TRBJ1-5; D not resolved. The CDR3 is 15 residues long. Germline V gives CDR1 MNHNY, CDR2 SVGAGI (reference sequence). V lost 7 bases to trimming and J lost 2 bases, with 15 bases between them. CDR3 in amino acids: CASNSVLVGNQPQHF. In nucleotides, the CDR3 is TGTGCCAGCAACTCAGTTTTGGTGGGCAATCAGCCCCAGCATTTT.

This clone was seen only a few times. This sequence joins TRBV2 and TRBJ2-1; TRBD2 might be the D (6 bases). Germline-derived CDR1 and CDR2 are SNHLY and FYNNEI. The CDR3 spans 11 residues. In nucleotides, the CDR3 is TGTGCGGGGACTGGCTACAATGAGCAGTTCTTC. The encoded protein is CAGTGYNEQFF.

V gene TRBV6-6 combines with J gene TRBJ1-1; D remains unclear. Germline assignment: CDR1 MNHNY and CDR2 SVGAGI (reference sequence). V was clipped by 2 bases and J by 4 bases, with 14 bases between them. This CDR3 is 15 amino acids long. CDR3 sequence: CASSYRNTWGTEAFF. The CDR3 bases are TGTGCCAGCAGTTACCGTAATACATGGGGCACTGAAGCTTTCTTT.

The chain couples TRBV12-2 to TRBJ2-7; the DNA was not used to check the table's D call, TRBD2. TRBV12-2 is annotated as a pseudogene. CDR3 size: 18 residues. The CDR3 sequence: CASRLAGISGGCCYEQYF. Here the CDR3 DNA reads TGTGCAAGTCGCTTAGCGGGGATTAGCGGGGGGTGTTGCTACGAGCAGTACTTC.

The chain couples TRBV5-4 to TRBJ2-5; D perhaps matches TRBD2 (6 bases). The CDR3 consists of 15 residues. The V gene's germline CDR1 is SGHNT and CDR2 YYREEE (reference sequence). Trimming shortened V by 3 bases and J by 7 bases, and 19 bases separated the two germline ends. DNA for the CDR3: TGTGCCAGCAGCTGGGACGCGGGGTCGTCCCCGACCCAGTACTTC. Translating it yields CASSWDAGSSPTQYF.

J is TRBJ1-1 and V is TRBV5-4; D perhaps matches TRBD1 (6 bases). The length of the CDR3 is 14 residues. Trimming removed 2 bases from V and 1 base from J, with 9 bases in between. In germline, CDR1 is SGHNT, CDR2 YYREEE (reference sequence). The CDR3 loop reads CASSLGQQNTEAFF. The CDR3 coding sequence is TGTGCCAGCAGCTTAGGACAGCAGAACACTGAAGCTTTCTTT.

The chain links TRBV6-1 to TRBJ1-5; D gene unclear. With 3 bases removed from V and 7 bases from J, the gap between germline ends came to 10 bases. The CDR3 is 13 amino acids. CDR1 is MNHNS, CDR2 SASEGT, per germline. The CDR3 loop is CASSDGSRQPQHF. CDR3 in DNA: TGTGCCAGCAGTGACGGATCGCGCCAGCCCCAGCATTTT.

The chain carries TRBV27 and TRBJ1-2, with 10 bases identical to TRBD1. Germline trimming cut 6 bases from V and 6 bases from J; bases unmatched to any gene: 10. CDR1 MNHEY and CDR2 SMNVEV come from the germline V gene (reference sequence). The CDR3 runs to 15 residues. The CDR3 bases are TGTGCCAGCAGGAAGACAGGGGGCGGTATAAATGGCTACACCTTC. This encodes CASRKTGGGINGYTF.